This T cell receptor (beta chain) was profiled in a study of T-cell reconstitution after alpha-beta-depleted transplantation in children. Germline loops: CDR1 LGHNA, CDR2 YNFKEQ. CDR3 length: 19 amino acids. V lost 10 bases, J lost 4 bases, and 27 bases stayed unmatched. The TCRbeta library was prepared with unique molecular identifiers. TCRdb called the PCR reads again in MiXCR, with one record for every CDR3 protein. The profile shows 150,000 to 200,000 distinct CDR3 sequences, around 7% of them singletons. The chain recombines TRBV4-2 with TRBJ2-7, with 8 bases aligning to TRBD1. The origin of this receptor is a human donor who donated a stem cell graft to a child with Wiskott-Aldrich syndrome. The sequences come from PBMCs from the stem cell graft donor, collected from the stem cell graft. The CDR3 loop reads CAIGPGLLIGQGKEYEQYF. The CDR3 nucleotides are TGTGCCATCGGCCCCGGGCTTCTTATCGGACAGGGAAAGGAGTACGAGCAGTACTTC.